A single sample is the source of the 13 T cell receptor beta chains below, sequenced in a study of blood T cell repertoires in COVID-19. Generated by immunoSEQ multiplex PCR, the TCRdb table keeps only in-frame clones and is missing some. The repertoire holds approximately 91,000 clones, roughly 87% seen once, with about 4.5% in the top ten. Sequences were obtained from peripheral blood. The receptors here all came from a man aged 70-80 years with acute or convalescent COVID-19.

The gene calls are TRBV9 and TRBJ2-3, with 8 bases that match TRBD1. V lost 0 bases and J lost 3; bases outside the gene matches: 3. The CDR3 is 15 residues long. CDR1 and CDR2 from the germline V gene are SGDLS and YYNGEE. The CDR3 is CASSVGDRGTDTQYF. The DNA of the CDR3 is TGTGCCAGCAGCGTAGGTGACAGGGGAACAGATACGCAGTATTTT. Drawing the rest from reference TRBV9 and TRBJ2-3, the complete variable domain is DSGVTQTPKHLITATGQRVTLRCSPRSGDLSVYWYQQSLDQGLQFLIQYYNGEERAKGNILERFSAQQFPDLHSELNLSSLELGDSALYFCASSVGDRGTDTQYFGPGTRLTVL.

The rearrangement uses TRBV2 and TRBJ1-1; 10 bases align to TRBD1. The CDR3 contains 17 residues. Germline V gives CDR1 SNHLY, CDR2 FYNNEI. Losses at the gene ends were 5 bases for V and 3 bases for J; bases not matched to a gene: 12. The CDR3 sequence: CASSLDRGNRRDTEAFF. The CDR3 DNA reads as TGTGCCAGCAGTTTGGACAGGGGGAACCGGAGGGACACTGAAGCTTTCTTT.

This CDR3 is CASSEKGAWTEAFF. The CDR3, as DNA: TGTGCCAGCAGTGAAAAGGGGGCCTGGACTGAAGCTTTCTTT. V is TRBV6-1 and J is TRBJ1-1, with TRBD1 identical over 7 bases. This CDR3 comprises 14 residues. Trimming took 2 bases from V and 5 from J; bases not matched to a gene: 5. Germline V gives CDR1 MNHNS, CDR2 SASEGT.

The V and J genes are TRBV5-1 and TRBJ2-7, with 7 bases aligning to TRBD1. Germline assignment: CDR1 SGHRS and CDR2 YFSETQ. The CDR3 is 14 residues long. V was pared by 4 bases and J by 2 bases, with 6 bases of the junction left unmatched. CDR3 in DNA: TGCGCCAGCAGCCTACAGGGGCAACCCTACGAGCAGTACTTC. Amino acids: CASSLQGQPYEQYF.

CDR3 protein: CASSSLPAGGIKNTEAFF. The DNA of the CDR3 is TGTGCCAGCAGCTCGCTCCCCGCAGGGGGGATTAAAAACACTGAAGCTTTCTTT. The J gene is TRBJ1-1, the V gene TRBV13; 7 nucleotides match TRBD1. Germline-derived CDR1 and CDR2 are PRHDT and FYEKMQ (reference sequence). This CDR3 is built from 18 residues. V dropped 4 bases and J dropped 2; count of bases not matched to a gene: 16. Variable domain in full (rest from reference TRBV13 and TRBJ1-1): AAGVIQSPRHLIKEKRETATLKCYPIPRHDTVYWYQQGPGQDPQFLISFYEKMQSDKGSIPDRFSAQQFSDYHSELNMSSLELGDSALYFCASSSLPAGGIKNTEAFFGQGTRLTVV.

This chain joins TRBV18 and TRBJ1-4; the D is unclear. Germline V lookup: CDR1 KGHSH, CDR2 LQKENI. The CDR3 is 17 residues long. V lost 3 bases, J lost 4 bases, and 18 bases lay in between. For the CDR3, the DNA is TGTGCCAGCTCACCGACCCCCAGCCATACTAATAATGAAAAACTGTTTTTT. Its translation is CASSPTPSHTNNEKLFF.

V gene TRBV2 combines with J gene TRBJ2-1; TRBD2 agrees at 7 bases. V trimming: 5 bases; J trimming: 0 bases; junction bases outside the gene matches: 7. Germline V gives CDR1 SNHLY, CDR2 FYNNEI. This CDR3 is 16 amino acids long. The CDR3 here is CASSSRSGVSYNEQFF. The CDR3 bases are TGTGCCAGCAGTTCCCGGAGCGGGGTCTCCTACAATGAGCAGTTCTTC. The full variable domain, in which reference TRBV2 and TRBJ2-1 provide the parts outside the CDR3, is EPEVTQTPSHQVTQMGQEVILRCVPISNHLYFYWYRQILGQKVEFLVSFYNNEISEKSEIFDDQFSVERPDGSNFTLKIRSTKLEDSAMYFCASSSRSGVSYNEQFFGPGTRLTVL.

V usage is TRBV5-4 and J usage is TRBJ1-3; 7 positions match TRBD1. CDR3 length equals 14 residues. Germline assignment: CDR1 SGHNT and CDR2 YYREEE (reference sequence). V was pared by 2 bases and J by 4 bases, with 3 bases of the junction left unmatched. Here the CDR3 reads CASSFPGQGNTIYF. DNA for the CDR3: TGTGCCAGCAGCTTTCCGGGACAGGGAAACACCATATATTTT.

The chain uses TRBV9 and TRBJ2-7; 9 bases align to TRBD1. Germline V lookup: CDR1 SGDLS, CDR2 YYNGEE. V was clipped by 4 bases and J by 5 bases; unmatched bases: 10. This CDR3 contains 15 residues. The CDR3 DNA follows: TGTGCCAGCAGCTACCGATCGGGACAGGGCGACGAGCAGTACTTC. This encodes CASSYRSGQGDEQYF.

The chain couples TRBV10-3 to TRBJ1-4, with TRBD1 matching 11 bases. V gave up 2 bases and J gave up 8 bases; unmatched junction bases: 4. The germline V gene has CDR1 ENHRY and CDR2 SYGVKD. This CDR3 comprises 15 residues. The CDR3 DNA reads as TGTGCCATCAGTGAGCCGGGACAGGGGGAGGAAAAACTGTTTTTT. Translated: CAISEPGQGEEKLFF.

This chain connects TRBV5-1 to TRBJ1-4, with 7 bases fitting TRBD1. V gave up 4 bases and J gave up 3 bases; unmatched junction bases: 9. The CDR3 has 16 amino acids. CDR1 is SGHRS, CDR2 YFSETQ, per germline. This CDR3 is CASSPQVTGANEKLFF. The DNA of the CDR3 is TGCGCCAGCAGCCCGCAGGTAACAGGGGCTAATGAAAAACTGTTTTTT. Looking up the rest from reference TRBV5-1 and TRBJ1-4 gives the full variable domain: KAGVTQTPRYLIKTRGQQVTLSCSPISGHRSVSWYQQTPGQGLQFLFEYFSETQRNKGNFPGRFSGRQFSNSRSEMNVSTLELGDSALYLCASSPQVTGANEKLFFGSGTQLSVL.

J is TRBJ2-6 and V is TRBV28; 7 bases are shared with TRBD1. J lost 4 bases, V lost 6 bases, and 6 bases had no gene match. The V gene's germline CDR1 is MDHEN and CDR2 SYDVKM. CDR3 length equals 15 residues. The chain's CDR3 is CASSTGTAGANVLTF. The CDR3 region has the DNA TGTGCCAGCAGCACGGGGACAGCCGGGGCCAACGTCCTGACTTTC.

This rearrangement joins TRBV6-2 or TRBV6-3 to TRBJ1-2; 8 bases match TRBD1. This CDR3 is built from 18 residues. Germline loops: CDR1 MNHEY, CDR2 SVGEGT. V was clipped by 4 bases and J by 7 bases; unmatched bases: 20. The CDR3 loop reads CASSSTRTGRALYGGYTF. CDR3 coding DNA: TGTGCCAGCAGTTCTACTCGGACAGGGAGGGCTCTCTACGGTGGCTACACCTTC.